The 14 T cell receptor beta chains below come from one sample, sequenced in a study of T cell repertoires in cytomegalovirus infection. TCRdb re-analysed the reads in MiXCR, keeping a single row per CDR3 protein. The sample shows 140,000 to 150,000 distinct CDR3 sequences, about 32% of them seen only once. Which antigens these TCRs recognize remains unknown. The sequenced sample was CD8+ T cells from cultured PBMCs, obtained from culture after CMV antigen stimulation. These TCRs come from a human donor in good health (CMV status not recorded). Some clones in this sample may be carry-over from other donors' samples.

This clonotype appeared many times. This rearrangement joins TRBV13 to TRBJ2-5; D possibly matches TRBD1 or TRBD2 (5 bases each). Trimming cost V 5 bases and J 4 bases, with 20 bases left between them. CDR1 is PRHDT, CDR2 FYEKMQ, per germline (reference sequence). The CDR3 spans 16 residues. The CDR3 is CASSPRGAGGLETQYF. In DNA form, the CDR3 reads TGTGCCAGCAGCCCCCGGGGCGCCGGAGGTTTAGAGACCCAGTACTTC.

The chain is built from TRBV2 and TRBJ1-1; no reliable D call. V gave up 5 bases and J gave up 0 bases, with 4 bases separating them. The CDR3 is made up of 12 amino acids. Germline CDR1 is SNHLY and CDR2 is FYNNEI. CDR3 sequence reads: CASSTVNTEAFF. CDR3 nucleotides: TGTGCCAGCAGTACAGTGAACACTGAAGCTTTCTTT. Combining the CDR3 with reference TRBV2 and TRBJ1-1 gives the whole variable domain EPEVTQTPSHQVTQMGQEVILRCVPISNHLYFYWYRQILGQKVEFLVSFYNNEISEKSEIFDDQFSVERPDGSNFTLKIRSTKLEDSAMYFCASSTVNTEAFFGQGTRLTVV.

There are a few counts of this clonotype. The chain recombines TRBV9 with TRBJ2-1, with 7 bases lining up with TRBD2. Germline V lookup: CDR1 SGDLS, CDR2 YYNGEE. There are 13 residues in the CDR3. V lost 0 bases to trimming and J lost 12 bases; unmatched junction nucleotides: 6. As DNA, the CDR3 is TGTGCCAGCAGCGTAGCCACCTCGGGGGGGCAGTTCTTC. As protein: CASSVATSGGQFF.

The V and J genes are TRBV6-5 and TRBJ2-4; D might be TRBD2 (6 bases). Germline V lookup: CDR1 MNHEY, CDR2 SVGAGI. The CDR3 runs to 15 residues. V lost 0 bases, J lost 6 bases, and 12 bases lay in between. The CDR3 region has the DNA TGTGCCAGCAGTTACTCGACCGGGGGTGGAAACATTCAGTACTTC. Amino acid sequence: CASSYSTGGGNIQYF.

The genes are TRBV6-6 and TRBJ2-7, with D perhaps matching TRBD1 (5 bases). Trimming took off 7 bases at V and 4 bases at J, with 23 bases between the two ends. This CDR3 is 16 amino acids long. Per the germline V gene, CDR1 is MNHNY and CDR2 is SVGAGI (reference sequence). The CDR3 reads CASTNPWGQGQYEQYF. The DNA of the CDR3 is TGTGCCAGCACTAACCCCTGGGGCCAGGGCCAGTACGAGCAGTACTTC.

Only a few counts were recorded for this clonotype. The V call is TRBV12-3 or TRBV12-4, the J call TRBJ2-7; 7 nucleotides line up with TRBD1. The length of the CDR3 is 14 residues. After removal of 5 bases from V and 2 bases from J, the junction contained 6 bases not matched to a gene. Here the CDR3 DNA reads TGTGCCAGCAGTCTCCTGACAGGGCCCTACGAGCAGTACTTC. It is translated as CASSLLTGPYEQYF.

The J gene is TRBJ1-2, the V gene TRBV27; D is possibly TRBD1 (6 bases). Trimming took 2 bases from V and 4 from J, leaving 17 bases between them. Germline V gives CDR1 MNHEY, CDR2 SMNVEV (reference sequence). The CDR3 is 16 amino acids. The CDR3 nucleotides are TGTGCCAGCAGTTTAGCGGCAGGGGATTTAGTCTATGGCTACACCTTC. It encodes CASSLAAGDLVYGYTF.

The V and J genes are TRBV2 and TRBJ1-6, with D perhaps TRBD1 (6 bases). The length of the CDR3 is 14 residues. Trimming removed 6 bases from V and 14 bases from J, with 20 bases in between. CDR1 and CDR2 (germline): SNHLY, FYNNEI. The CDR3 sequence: CASRTGRGEFSLHF. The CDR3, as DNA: TGTGCCAGCAGAACCGGGAGGGGGGAATTTTCCCTCCACTTT.

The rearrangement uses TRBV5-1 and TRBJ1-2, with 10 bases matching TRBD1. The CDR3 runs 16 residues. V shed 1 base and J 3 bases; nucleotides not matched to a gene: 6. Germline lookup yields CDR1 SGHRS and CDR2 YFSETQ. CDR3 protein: CASSLSGTGAYYGYTF. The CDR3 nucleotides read TGCGCCAGCAGCTTGTCCGGGACAGGGGCCTACTATGGCTACACCTTC.

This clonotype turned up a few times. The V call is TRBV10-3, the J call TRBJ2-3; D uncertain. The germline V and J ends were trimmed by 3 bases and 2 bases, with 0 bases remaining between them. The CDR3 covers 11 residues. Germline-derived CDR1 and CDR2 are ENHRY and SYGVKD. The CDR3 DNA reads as TGTGCCATCAGTGACACAGATACGCAGTATTTT. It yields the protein CAISDTDTQYF.

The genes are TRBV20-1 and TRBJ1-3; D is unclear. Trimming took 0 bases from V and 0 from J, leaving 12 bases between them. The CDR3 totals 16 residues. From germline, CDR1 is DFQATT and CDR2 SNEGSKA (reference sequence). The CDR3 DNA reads TGCAGTGCTAGAGACCGGACGGGGATCTCTGGAAACACCATATATTTT. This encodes CSARDRTGISGNTIYF.

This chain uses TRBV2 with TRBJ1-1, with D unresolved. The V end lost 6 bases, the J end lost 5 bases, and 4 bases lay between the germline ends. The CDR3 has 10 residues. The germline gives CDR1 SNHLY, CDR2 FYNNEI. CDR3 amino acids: CASRGTEAFF. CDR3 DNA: TGTGCCAGCAGGGGGACTGAAGCTTTCTTT. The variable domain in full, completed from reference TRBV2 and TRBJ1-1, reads EPEVTQTPSHQVTQMGQEVILRCVPISNHLYFYWYRQILGQKVEFLVSFYNNEISEKSEIFDDQFSVERPDGSNFTLKIRSTKLEDSAMYFCASRGTEAFFGQGTRLTVV.

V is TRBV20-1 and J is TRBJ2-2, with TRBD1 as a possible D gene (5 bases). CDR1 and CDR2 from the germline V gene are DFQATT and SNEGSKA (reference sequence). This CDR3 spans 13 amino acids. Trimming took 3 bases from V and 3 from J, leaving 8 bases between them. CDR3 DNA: TGCAGTGCTAGCTGGGGCGACACCGGGGAGCTGTTTTTT. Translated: CSASWGDTGELFF.

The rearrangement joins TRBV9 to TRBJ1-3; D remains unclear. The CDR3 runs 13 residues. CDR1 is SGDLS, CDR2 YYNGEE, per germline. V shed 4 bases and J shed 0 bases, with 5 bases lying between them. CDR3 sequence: CASSPLSGNTIYF. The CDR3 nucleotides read TGTGCCAGCAGCCCTCTCTCTGGAAACACCATATATTTT.